One and the same sample provided the 10 T cell receptor beta chains below, sequenced in a study of monozygotic twins with inflammatory bowel disease. After re-calling the 5' RACE reads, TCRdb lists one entry per CDR3 protein, DNA absent. The sample has about 380,000 distinct CDR3 sequences; the top ten hold 2.5% to 3%. What was sequenced was blood. The receptors were gathered from a human donor with ulcerative colitis or Crohn's disease, or a healthy co-twin of an affected twin (not recorded which).

The genes are TRBV6-6 and TRBJ2-5; TCRdb indicates TRBD1, and absent DNA this call remains unverified. Germline loops: CDR1 MNHNY, CDR2 SVGAGI (reference sequence). This CDR3 has 12 residues. This CDR3 reads CASRQGPPTQYF.

The chain recombines TRBV20-1 with TRBJ2-7. This CDR3 is 12 amino acids long. CDR1 is DFQATT and CDR2 is SNEGSKA in the germline V gene (reference sequence). The CDR3 here is CSALGNSYEQYF.

This chain joins TRBV27 and TRBJ2-3. The CDR3 has 14 amino acids. Germline V gene lookup returns CDR1 MNHEY and CDR2 SMNVEV (reference sequence). The CDR3 here is CASSLYDGTDTQYF.

The genes are TRBV5-1 and TRBJ1-1; the TCRdb D gene call, TRBD1, has no DNA to confirm it. The CDR3 loop spans 13 amino acids. Germline-derived CDR1 and CDR2 are SGHRS and YFSETQ. This CDR3 reads CASSFGQTTEAFF.

The V call is TRBV12-3 or TRBV12-4, the J call TRBJ2-3; TCRdb selects TRBD2, and the lack of DNA leaves this call unchecked. The CDR3 runs to 16 residues. The CDR3 spells CASSAGTSGGSDTQYF.

The chain couples TRBV4-3 to TRBJ2-7. Germline-derived CDR1 and CDR2 are LGHNA and YSLEER. The CDR3 runs to 14 residues. The CDR3 here is CASSQDWQALEQYF.

The rearrangement uses TRBV5-1 and TRBJ1-2; as DNA is missing, the TRBD1 call by TCRdb cannot be tested. Germline-derived CDR1 and CDR2 are SGHRS and YFSETQ. The CDR3 runs 13 residues. The CDR3 sequence: CASSLRDSYGYTF.

The chain carries TRBV20-1 and TRBJ1-1; TCRdb designates TRBD1, a call that cannot be tested without DNA. The CDR3 length is 13 residues. Germline CDR1 is DFQATT and CDR2 is SNEGSKA (reference sequence). The CDR3 reads CSAMSQGAGEAFF.

The rearrangement joins TRBV5-5 to TRBJ2-1; the TCRdb D gene call, TRBD1, has no DNA to confirm it. The CDR3 has 15 amino acids. CDR1 is SGHKS, CDR2 YYEKEE, per germline (reference sequence). CDR3: CASSRQAGGDNEQFF.

This chain's CDR3 is CASSLRGPVNTEAFF. The gene calls are TRBV27 and TRBJ1-1; TCRdb proposes TRBD1, but this gene call is untestable without DNA. This CDR3 has 15 amino acids. The germline gives CDR1 MNHEY, CDR2 SMNVEV (reference sequence).